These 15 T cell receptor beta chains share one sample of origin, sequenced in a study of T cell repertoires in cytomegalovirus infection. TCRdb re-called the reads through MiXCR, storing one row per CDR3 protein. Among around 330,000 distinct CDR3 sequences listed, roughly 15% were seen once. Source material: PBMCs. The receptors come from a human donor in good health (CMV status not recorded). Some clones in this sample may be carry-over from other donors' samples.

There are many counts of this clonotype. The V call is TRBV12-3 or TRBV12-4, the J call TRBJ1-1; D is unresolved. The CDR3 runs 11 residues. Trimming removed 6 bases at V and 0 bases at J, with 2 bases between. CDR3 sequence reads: CASRVNTEAFF. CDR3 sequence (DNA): TGTGCCAGCAGAGTGAACACTGAAGCTTTCTTT.

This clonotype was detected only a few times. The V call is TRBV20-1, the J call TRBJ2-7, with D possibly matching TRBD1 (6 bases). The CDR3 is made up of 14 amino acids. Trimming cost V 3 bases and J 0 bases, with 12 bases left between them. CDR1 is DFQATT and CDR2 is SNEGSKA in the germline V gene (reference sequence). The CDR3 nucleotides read TGCAGTGCTAGCCCCGGGACATACTCCTACGAGCAGTACTTC. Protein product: CSASPGTYSYEQYF.

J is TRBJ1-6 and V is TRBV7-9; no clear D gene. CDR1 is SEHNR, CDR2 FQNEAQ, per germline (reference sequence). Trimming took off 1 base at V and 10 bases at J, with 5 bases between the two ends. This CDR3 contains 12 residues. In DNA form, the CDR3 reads TGTGCCAGCAGCTTAGTTGAATCACCCCTCCACTTT. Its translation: CASSLVESPLHF.

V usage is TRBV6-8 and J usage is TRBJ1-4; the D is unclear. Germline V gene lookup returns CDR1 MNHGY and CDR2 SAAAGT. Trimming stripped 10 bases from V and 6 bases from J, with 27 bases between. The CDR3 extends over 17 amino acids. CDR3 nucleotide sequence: TGTGCCACCAAGAAAGGAAGGGAGCCCTCTTTCGATGAAAAACTGTTTTTT. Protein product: CATKKGREPSFDEKLFF.

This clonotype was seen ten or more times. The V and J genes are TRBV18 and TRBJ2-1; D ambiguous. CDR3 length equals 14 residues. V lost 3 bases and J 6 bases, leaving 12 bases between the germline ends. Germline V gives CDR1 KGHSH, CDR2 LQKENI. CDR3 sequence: CASSPSVNFNEQFF. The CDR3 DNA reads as TGTGCCAGCTCACCTTCAGTGAACTTCAATGAGCAGTTCTTC.

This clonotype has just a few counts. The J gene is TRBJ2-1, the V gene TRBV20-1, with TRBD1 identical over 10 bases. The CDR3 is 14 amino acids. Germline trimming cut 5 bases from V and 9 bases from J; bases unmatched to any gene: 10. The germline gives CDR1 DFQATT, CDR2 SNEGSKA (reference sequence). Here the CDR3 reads CSAETGTGASEQFF. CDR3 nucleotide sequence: TGCAGTGCTGAGACCGGGACAGGGGCGAGTGAGCAGTTCTTC.

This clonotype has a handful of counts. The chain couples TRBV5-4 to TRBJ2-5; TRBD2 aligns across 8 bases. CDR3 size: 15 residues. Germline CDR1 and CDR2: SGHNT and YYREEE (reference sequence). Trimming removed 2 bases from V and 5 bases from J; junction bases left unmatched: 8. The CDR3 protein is CASSLFGGGLETQYF. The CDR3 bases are TGTGCCAGCAGCTTATTCGGGGGGGGCCTGGAGACCCAGTACTTC.

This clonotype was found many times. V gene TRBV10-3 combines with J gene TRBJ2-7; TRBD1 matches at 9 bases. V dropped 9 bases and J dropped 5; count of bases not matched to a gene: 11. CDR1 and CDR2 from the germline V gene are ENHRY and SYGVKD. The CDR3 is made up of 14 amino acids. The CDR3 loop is CAITPGQGVHEQYF. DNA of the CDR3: TGTGCCATTACTCCGGGACAGGGCGTCCACGAGCAGTACTTC.

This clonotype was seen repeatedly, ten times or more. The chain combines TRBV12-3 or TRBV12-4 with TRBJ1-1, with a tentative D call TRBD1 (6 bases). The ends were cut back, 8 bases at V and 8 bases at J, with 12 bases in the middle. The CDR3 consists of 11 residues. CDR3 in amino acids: CASRERGEAFF. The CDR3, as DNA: TGTGCCAGCCGGGAGAGGGGGGAAGCTTTCTTT.

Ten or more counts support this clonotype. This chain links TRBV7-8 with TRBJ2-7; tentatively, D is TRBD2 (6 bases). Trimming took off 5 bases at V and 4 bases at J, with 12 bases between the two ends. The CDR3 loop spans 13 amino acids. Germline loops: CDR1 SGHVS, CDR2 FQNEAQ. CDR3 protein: CASSPAGRYEQYF. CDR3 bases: TGTGCCAGCAGCCCAGCGGGCCGATACGAGCAGTACTTC.

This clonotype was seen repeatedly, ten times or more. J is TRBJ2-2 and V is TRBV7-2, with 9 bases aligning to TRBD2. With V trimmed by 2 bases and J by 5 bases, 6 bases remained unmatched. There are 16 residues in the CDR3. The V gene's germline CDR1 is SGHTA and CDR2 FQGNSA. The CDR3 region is CASSLRRGGETGELFF. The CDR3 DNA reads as TGTGCCAGCAGCTTACGTCGCGGGGGGGAAACCGGGGAGCTGTTTTTT.

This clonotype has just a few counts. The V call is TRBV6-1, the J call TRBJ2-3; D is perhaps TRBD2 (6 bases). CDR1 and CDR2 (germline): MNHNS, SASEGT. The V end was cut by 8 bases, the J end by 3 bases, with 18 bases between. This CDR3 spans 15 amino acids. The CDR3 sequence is CASESGTDGTDTQYF. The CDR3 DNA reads TGTGCCAGCGAATCCGGGACTGATGGTACAGATACGCAGTATTTT.

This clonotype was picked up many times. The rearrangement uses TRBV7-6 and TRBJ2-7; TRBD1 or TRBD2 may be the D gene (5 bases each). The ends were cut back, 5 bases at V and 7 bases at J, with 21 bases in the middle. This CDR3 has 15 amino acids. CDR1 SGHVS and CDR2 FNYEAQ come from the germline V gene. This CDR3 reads CASSPRDGTRREQYF. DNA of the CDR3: TGTGCCAGCAGCCCCCGGGACGGGACGCGGCGGGAGCAGTACTTC.

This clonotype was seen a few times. The CDR3 protein is CASSLRGRGLNYGYTF. The CDR3 coding sequence is TGCGCCAGCAGCCTCCGGGGCAGGGGTTTAAACTATGGCTACACCTTC. The chain is built from TRBV4-1 and TRBJ1-2, with a possible D match to TRBD1 (6 bases). V was pared by 4 bases and J by 2 bases, with 17 bases between. The germline gives CDR1 MGHRA, CDR2 YSYEKL. This CDR3 is built from 16 residues.

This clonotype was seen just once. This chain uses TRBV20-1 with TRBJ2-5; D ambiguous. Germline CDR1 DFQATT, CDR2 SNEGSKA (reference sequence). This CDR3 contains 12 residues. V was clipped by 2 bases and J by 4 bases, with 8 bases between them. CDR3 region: CSARNSLETQYF. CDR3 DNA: TGCAGTGCTAGAAACTCTCTAGAGACCCAGTACTTC.